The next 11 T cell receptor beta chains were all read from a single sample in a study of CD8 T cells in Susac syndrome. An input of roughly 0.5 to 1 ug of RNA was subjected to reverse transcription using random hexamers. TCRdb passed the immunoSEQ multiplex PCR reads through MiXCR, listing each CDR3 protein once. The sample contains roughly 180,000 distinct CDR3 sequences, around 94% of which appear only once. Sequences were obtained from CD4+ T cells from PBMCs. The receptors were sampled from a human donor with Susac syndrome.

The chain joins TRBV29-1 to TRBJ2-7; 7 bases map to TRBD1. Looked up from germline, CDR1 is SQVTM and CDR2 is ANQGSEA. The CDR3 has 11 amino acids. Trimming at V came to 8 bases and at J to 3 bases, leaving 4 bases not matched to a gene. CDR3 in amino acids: CSIGQDYEQYF. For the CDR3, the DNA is TGCAGCATCGGACAGGACTACGAGCAGTACTTC.

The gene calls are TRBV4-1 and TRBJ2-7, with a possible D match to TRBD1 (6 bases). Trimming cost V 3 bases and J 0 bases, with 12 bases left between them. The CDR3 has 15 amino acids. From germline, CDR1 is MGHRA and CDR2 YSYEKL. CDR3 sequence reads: CASSHPKGHSYEQYF. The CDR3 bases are TGCGCCAGCAGCCATCCCAAGGGACACTCCTACGAGCAGTACTTC.

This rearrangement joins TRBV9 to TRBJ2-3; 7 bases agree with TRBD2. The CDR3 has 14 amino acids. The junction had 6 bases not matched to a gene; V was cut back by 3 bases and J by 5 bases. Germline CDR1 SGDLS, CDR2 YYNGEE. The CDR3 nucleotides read TGTGCCAGCAGCGAGGGCGGGAGAGGAGATACGCAGTATTTT. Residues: CASSEGGRGDTQYF.

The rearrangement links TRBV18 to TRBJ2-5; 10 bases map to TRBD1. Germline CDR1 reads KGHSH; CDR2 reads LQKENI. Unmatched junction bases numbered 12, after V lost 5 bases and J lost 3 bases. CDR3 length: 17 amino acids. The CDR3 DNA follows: TGTGCCAGCTCATCGCTGCTCACGGGACAGGGGAAAGAGACCCAGTACTTC. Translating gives CASSSLLTGQGKETQYF. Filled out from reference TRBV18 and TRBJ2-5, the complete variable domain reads NAGVMQNPRHLVRRRGQEARLRCSPMKGHSHVYWYRQLPEEGLKFMVYLQKENIIDESGMPKERFSAEFPKEGPSILRIQQVVRGDSAAYFCASSSLLTGQGKETQYFGPGTRLLVL.

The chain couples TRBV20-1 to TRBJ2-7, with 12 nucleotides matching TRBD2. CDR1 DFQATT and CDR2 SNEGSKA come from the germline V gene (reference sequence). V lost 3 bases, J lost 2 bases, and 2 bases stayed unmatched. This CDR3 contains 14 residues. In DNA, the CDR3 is TGCAGTGCTAGCCGACTAGCGGGAGCCTACGAGCAGTACTTC. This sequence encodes CSASRLAGAYEQYF.

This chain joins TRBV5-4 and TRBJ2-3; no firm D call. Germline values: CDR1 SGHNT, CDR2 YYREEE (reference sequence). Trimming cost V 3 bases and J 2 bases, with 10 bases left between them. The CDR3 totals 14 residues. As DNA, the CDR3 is TGTGCCAGCAGCTCGTCAGACACCACAGATACGCAGTATTTT. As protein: CASSSSDTTDTQYF. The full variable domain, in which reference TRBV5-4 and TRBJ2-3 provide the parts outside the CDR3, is ETGVTQSPTHLIKTRGQQVTLRCSSQSGHNTVSWYQQALGQGPQFIFQYYREEENGRGNFPPRFSGLQFPNYSSELNVNALELDDSALYLCASSSSDTTDTQYFGPGTRLTVL.

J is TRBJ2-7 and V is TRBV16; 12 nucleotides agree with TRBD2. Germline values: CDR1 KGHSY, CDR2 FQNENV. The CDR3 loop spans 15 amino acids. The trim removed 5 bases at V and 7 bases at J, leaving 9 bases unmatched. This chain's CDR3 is CASSTRLAGEREQYF. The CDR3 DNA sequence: TGTGCCAGCAGCACCCGACTAGCGGGAGAACGTGAGCAGTACTTC.

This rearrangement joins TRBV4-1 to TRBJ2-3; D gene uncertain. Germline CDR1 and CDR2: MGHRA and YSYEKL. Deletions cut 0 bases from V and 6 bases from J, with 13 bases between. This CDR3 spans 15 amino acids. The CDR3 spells CASSQDHPRPDTQYF. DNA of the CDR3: TGCGCCAGCAGCCAAGACCACCCACGGCCGGATACGCAGTATTTT.

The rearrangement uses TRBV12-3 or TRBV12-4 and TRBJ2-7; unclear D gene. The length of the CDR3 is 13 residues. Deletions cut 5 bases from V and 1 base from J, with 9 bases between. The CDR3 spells CASSLPPSYEQYF. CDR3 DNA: TGTGCCAGCAGTCTCCCTCCTTCCTACGAGCAGTACTTC.

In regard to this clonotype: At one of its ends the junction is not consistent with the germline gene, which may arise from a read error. The DNA for the CDR3 is TGTGCCAGCAACTTAGTGGGTCCTTACGAGCAGTACTTC. Amino acid sequence: CASNLVGPYEQYF. V usage is TRBV7-9 and J usage is TRBJ2-7; D unclear. The V gene's germline CDR1 is SEHNR and CDR2 FQNEAQ (reference sequence). This CDR3 region has 13 residues.

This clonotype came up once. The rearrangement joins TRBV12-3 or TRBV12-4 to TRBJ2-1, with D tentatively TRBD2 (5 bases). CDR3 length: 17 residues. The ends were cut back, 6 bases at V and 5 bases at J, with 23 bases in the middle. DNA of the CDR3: TGTGCCAGCAGCCTAGCTGGTGGGAGATCCCCTCACAATGAGCAGTTCTTC. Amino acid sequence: CASSLAGGRSPHNEQFF.